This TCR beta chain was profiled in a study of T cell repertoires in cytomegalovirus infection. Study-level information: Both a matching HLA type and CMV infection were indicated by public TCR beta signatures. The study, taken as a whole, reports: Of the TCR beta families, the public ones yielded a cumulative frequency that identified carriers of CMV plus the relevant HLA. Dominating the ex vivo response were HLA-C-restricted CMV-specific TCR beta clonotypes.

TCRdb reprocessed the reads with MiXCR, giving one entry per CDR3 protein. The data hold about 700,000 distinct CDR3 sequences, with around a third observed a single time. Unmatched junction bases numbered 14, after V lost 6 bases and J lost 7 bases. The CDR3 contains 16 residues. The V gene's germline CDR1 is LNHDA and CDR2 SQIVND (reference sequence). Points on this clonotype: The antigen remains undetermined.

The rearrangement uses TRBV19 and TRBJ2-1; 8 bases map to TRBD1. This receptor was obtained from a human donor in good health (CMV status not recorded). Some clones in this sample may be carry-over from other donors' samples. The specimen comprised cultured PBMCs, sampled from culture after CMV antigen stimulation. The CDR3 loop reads CASRESIGTGWNEQFF. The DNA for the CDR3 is TGTGCCAGTAGGGAATCCATAGGGACAGGTTGGAATGAGCAGTTCTTC. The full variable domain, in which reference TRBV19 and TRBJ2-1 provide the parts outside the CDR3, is DGGITQSPKYLFRKEGQNVTLSCEQNLNHDAMYWYRQDPGQGLRLIYYSQIVNDFQKGDIAEGYSVSREKKESFPLTVTSAQKNPTAFYLCASRESIGTGWNEQFFGPGTRLTVL.